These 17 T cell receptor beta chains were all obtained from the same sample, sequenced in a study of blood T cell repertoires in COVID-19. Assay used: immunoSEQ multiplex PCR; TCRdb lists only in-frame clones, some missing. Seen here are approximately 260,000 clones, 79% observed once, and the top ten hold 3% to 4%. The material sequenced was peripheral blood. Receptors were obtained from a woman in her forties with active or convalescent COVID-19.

The DNA of the CDR3 is TGTGCCAGCAGTTTAACCCCCCGGACTGAAGCTTTCTTT. This gives the protein CASSLTPRTEAFF. This chain connects TRBV12-3 or TRBV12-4 to TRBJ1-1; D ambiguous. The CDR3 runs 13 residues. V lost 2 bases to trimming and J lost 5 bases, with 9 bases between them.

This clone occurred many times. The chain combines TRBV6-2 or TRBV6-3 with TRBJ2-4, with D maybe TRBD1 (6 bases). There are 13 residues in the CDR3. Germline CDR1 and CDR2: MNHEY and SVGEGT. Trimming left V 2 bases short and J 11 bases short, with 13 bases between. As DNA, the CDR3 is TGTGCCAGCAGTTACCTCGGACAGCAGGTTCAGTACTTC. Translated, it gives CASSYLGQQVQYF.

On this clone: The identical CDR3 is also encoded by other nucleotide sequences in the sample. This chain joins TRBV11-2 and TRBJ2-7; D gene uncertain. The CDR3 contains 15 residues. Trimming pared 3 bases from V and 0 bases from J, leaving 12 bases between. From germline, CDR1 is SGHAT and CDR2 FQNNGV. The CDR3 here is CASSLDSGSSYEQYF. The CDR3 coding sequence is TGTGCCAGCAGCTTGGATTCCGGGTCCTCCTACGAGCAGTACTTC.

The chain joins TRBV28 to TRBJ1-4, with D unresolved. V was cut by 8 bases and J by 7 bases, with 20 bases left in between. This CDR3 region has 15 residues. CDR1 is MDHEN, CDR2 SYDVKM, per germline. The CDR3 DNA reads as TGTGCCAGCCACCACCTTAGAGGCGGAGGTGAAAAACTGTTTTTT. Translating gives CASHHLRGGGEKLFF.

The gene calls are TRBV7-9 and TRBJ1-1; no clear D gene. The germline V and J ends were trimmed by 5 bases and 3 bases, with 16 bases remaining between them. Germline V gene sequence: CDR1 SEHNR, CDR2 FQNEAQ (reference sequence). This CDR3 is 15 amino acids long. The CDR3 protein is CASSPPPPRDTEAFF. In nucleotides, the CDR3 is TGTGCCAGCAGCCCCCCCCCGCCCCGAGACACTGAAGCTTTCTTT.

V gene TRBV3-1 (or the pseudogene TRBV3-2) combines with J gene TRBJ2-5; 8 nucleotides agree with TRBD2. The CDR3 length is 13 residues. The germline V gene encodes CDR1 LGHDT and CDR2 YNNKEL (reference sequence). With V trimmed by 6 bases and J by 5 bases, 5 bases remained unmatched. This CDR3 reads CASRPGGVETQYF. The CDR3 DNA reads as TGTGCCAGCAGACCCGGGGGGGTGGAGACCCAGTACTTC.

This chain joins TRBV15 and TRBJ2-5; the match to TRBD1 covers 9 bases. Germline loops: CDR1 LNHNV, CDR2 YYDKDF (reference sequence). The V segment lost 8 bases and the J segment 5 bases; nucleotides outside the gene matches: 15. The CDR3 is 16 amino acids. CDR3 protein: CATFGLGTGSLETQYF. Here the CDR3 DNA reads TGTGCCACCTTTGGTCTCGGGACAGGGAGTTTGGAGACCCAGTACTTC.

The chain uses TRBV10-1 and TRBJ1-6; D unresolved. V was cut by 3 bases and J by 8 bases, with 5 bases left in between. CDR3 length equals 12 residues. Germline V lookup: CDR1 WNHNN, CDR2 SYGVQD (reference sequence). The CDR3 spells CASSDADSPLHF. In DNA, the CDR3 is TGCGCCAGCAGTGATGCAGATTCACCCCTCCACTTT.

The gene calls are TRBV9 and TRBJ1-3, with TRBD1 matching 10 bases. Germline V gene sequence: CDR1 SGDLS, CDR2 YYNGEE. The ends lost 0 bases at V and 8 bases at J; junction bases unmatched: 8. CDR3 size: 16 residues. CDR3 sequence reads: CASSVATRGQGHTIYF. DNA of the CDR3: TGTGCCAGCAGCGTAGCTACGAGGGGACAGGGGCACACCATATATTTT.

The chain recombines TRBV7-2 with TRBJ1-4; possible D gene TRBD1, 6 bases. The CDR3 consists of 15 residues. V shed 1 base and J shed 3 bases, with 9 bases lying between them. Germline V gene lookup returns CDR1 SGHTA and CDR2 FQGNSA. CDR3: CASSLGGLPNEKLFF. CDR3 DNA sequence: TGTGCCAGCAGCTTAGGGGGGCTACCTAATGAAAAACTGTTTTTT.

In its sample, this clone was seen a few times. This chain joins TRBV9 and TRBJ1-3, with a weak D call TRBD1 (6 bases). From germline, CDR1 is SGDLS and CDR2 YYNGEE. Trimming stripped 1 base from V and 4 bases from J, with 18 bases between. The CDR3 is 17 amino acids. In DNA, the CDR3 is TGTGCCAGCAGCGTACTCCCGACAGGCACATCGGGAAACACCATATATTTT. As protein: CASSVLPTGTSGNTIYF. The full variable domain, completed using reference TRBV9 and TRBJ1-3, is DSGVTQTPKHLITATGQRVTLRCSPRSGDLSVYWYQQSLDQGLQFLIQYYNGEERAKGNILERFSAQQFPDLHSELNLSSLELGDSALYFCASSVLPTGTSGNTIYFGEGSWLTVV.

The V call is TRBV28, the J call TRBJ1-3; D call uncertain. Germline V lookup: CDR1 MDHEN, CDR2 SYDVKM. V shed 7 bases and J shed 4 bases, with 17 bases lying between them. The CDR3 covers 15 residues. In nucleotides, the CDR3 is TGTGCCAGCAAAACCCAGGTTTCGGCCGGAAACACCATATATTTT. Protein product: CASKTQVSAGNTIYF. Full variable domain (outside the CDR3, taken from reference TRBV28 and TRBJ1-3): DVKVTQSSRYLVKRTGEKVFLECVQDMDHENMFWYRQDPGLGLRLIYFSYDVKMKEKGDIPEGYSVSREKKERFSLILESASTNQTSMYLCASKTQVSAGNTIYFGEGSWLTVV.

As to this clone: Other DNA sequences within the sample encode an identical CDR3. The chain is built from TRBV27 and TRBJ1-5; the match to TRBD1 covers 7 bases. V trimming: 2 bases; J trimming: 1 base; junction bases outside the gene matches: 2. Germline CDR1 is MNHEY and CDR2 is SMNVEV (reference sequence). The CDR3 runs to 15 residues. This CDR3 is CASSLRQGSNQPQHF. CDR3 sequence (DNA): TGTGCCAGCAGTTTAAGACAGGGCAGCAATCAGCCCCAGCATTTT.

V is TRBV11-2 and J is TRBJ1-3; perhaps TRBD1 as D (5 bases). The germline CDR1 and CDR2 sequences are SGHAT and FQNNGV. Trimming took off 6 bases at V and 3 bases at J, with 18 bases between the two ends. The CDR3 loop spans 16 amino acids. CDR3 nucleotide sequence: TGTGCCAGCAGAGCAAAAGGGGTATTGTATGGAAACACCATATATTTT. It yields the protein CASRAKGVLYGNTIYF.

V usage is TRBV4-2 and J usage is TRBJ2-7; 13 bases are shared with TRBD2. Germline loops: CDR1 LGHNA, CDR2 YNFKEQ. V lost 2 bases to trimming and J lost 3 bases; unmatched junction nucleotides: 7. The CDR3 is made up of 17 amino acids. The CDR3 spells CASSQPGTSGAIYEQYF. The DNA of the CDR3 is TGTGCCAGCAGCCAACCCGGGACTAGCGGGGCGATCTACGAGCAGTACTTC.

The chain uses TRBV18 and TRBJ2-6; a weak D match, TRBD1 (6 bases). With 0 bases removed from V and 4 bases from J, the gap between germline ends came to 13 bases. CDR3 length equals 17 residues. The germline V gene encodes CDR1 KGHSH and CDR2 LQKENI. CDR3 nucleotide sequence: TGTGCCAGCTCACCACCTGTAGGGGGTTCGGGGGCCAACGTCCTGACTTTC. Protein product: CASSPPVGGSGANVLTF.

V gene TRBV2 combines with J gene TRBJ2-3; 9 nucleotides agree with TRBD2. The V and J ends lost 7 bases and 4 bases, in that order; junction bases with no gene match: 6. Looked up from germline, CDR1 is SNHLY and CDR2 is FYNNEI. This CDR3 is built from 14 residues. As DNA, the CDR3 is TGTGCCAGCACCCCGGGACTAGCCCCAGATACGCAGTATTTT. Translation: CASTPGLAPDTQYF.